The 31 T cell receptor beta chains given below trace back to one sample, sequenced in a study of blood T cells in healthy people across ages. PCR was performed a second time for roughly 7 to 11 cycles using a sample-barcoded 5' primer and a J-beta primer mix. In TCRdb, the 5' RACE reads were re-called with MiXCR into one record per CDR3 protein. The sample comprises 1.5 million to 2 million distinct CDR3 sequences, approximately 30% of which are singletons, and roughly 8.2% rests with the top ten. The material sequenced was blood. Receptor source: a woman younger than 45 in good health.

The chain uses TRBV2 and TRBJ2-1, with 9 bases lining up with TRBD1. CDR3 length: 14 amino acids. Germline values: CDR1 SNHLY, CDR2 FYNNEI. The V gene end was trimmed by 5 bases and the J gene end by 9 bases; junction bases not matched to a gene: 8. The CDR3, as DNA: TGTGCCAGCAGTTTTACACAGGGGGCGGCTGAGCAGTTCTTC. It translates to CASSFTQGAAEQFF.

The sample holds a few counts of this clonotype. The rearrangement joins TRBV6-1 to TRBJ2-7, with TRBD2 matching over 9 bases. The V and J ends lost 2 bases and 3 bases, in that order; junction bases with no gene match: 5. The germline CDR1 and CDR2 sequences are MNHNS and SASEGT. This CDR3 contains 15 residues. As DNA, the CDR3 is TGTGCCAGCAGTGAATGGCTAGCGGGGTACTACGAGCAGTACTTC. Translation: CASSEWLAGYYEQYF.

This clonotype has just a few counts. The V and J genes are TRBV11-2 and TRBJ2-1; 9 bases fit TRBD2. J gave up 4 bases and V 6 bases, and 7 bases lay outside the gene matches. The CDR3 has 15 residues. Germline V gene data show CDR1 as SGHAT and CDR2 as FQNNGV. The DNA for the CDR3 is TGTGCCAGCAGGAGGAGGACTAGCGAGTACAATGAGCAGTTCTTC. Translated, it gives CASRRRTSEYNEQFF.

This clonotype was seen more than once but under ten times. The chain has TRBV29-1 and TRBJ1-1; D uncertain. CDR3 length equals 8 residues. Per the germline V gene, CDR1 is SQVTM and CDR2 is ANQGSEA. This chain's CDR3 is CKLSGAFF. The DNA of the CDR3 is TGCAAGCTGAGTGGGGCTTTCTTT. Full variable domain (remainder filled in from reference TRBV29-1 and TRBJ1-1): SAVISQKPSRDICQRGTSLTIQCQVDSQVTMMFWYRQQPGQSLTLIATANQGSEATYESGFVIDKFPISRPNLTFSTLTVSNMSPEDSSIYLCKLSGAFFGQGTRLTVV.

This clonotype showed up many times. V and J are TRBV2 and TRBJ2-6; D may be TRBD1 (5 bases). The CDR3 sequence is 16 residues long. Per germline, CDR1 SNHLY and CDR2 FYNNEI. Trimming removed 6 bases from V and 0 bases from J, with 12 bases in between. CDR3 in DNA: TGTGCCAGCAGCAGGACATCTAGCTCTGGGGCCAACGTCCTGACTTTC. Translating gives CASSRTSSSGANVLTF.

Only a few counts were recorded for this clonotype. The chain employs TRBV5-6 and TRBJ2-7; TRBD1 aligns across 12 bases. The CDR3 length is 14 residues. V gave up 3 bases and J gave up 6 bases; unmatched junction bases: 4. Germline CDR1 is SGHDT and CDR2 is YYEEEE. The CDR3 DNA follows: TGTGCCAGCAGCTGGGACAGGGGGCGCGGCGAGCAGTACTTC. Amino acid sequence: CASSWDRGRGEQYF.

Concerning this clonotype itself: Just one base apart from a much larger clone, this may be a read error. The CDR3 reads CASSPMTGANEQFF. The CDR3 DNA is TGCGCCAGCAGCCCAATGACAGGTGCTAATGAGCAGTTCTTC. The chain recombines TRBV5-1 with TRBJ2-1; tentative D call: TRBD1 (6 bases). Germline assignment: CDR1 SGHRS and CDR2 YFSETQ. V shed 4 bases and J shed 7 bases, with 15 bases lying between them. CDR3 length equals 14 residues.

The chain joins TRBV15 to TRBJ2-1, with 12 bases identical to TRBD2. Looked up from germline, CDR1 is LNHNV and CDR2 is YYDKDF (reference sequence). Trimming removed 1 base from V and 3 bases from J; junction bases left unmatched: 1. CDR3 size: 16 residues. CDR3: CATSRALAGGYNEQFF. CDR3 nucleotides: TGTGCCACCAGCAGAGCACTAGCGGGGGGCTACAATGAGCAGTTCTTC. Filled out from reference TRBV15 and TRBJ2-1, the complete variable domain reads DAMVIQNPRYQVTQFGKPVTLSCSQTLNHNVMYWYQQKSSQAPKLLFHYYDKDFNNEADTPDNFQSRRPNTSFCFLDIRSPGLGDTAMYLCATSRALAGGYNEQFFGPGTRLTVL.

This sequence joins TRBV5-1 and TRBJ2-2; 7 bases fit TRBD2. The CDR3 has 14 amino acids. The V segment lost 10 bases and the J segment 6 bases; nucleotides outside the gene matches: 12. Germline-derived CDR1 and CDR2 are SGHRS and YFSETQ. In nucleotides, the CDR3 is TGCGCCTCTCGGACTAGTACCGGCCCCGGGGAGCTGTTTTTT. This translates into CASRTSTGPGELFF.

V gene TRBV2 combines with J gene TRBJ2-5; D is perhaps TRBD2 (6 bases). Germline V gene data show CDR1 as SNHLY and CDR2 as FYNNEI. The V and J ends lost 6 bases and 1 base respectively, with 15 bases between them. This CDR3 is built from 15 residues. CDR3 nucleotide sequence: TGTGCCAGCAGGGGGGGACGGGGACGCCAAGAGACCCAGTACTTC. Amino acid sequence: CASRGGRGRQETQYF.

This chain joins TRBV10-3 and TRBJ2-7; 14 nucleotides align to TRBD2. This CDR3 has 16 amino acids. Per germline, CDR1 ENHRY and CDR2 SYGVKD. J was trimmed by 5 bases and V by 3 bases; bases with no gene match: 6. In nucleotides, the CDR3 is TGTGCCATCAGTGACGCCGGGACTAGCGGGAGTAACGAGCAGTACTTC. The encoded protein is CAISDAGTSGSNEQYF.

This clonotype was counted a few times. The rearrangement links TRBV20-1 to TRBJ1-5, with 8 positions matching TRBD1. CDR1 is DFQATT and CDR2 is SNEGSKA in the germline V gene (reference sequence). Trimming cost V 3 bases and J 6 bases; bases outside gene matches: 10. The CDR3 sequence is 15 residues long. CDR3 DNA sequence: TGCAGTGCTAGGGTTGCAGGGGGCGTAGGTCAGCCCCAGCATTTT. It codes for CSARVAGGVGQPQHF.

The rearrangement links TRBV7-2 to TRBJ2-3; TRBD2 is a possible D gene (5 bases). This CDR3 spans 16 amino acids. V was pared by 3 bases and J by 5 bases, with 18 bases between. Germline V CDR1 and CDR2: SGHTA, FQGNSA. The CDR3 coding sequence is TGTGCCAGCAGCTTCTCCCGAGGGCCAAAGGGAGATACGCAGTATTTT. Translation gives CASSFSRGPKGDTQYF. Based on the CDR3 plus reference TRBV7-2 and TRBJ2-3, the full variable domain is GAGVSQSPSNKVTEKGKDVELRCDPISGHTALYWYRQSLGQGLEFLIYFQGNSAPDKSGLPSDRFSAERTGGSVSTLTIQRTQQEDSAVYLCASSFSRGPKGDTQYFGPGTRLTVL.

This clonotype was detected a few times. The chain links TRBV4-1 to TRBJ1-5; a possible D gene is TRBD1 (5 bases). The CDR3 extends over 15 amino acids. Trimming left V 3 bases short and J 6 bases short, with 15 bases between. Germline CDR1 is MGHRA and CDR2 is YSYEKL. CDR3 sequence: CASSQGREVGQPQHF. The DNA for the CDR3 is TGCGCCAGCAGCCAGGGCAGGGAGGTGGGTCAGCCCCAGCATTTT.

This clonotype was detected ten times or more. The rearrangement uses TRBV12-3 or TRBV12-4 and TRBJ2-3; TRBD2 matches at 9 bases. This CDR3 has 15 amino acids. The trim removed 5 bases at V and 2 bases at J, leaving 5 bases unmatched. The CDR3 coding sequence is TGTGCCAGCAGTCTACTAGCGGGTACCACAGATACGCAGTATTTT. Encoded protein: CASSLLAGTTDTQYF.

This clonotype has just a few counts. This chain connects TRBV5-1 to TRBJ2-3; 11 bases match TRBD2. The germline V gene encodes CDR1 SGHRS and CDR2 YFSETQ. The CDR3 is made up of 18 amino acids. V was clipped by 3 bases and J by 1 base; unmatched bases: 10. The CDR3 DNA reads TGCGCCAGCAGCTACCAACCGGGACTAGCGGAGGGCACAGATACGCAGTATTTT. Residues: CASSYQPGLAEGTDTQYF.

This clonotype was seen only a few times. The chain carries TRBV5-1 and TRBJ2-1; D perhaps matches TRBD1 (6 bases). This CDR3 region has 12 residues. V was trimmed by 5 bases and J by 8 bases, leaving 11 bases between them. Germline CDR1 is SGHRS and CDR2 is YFSETQ. The CDR3 region has the DNA TGCGCCAGCAGGGAACAGGGCGATGAGCAGTTCTTC. Protein product: CASREQGDEQFF.

A few counts support this clonotype. The chain combines TRBV7-2 with TRBJ1-1; possible D gene TRBD1, 5 bases. The germline gives CDR1 SGHTA, CDR2 FQGNSA. The CDR3 has 15 amino acids. Deletions cut 5 bases from V and 3 bases from J, with 16 bases between. The CDR3 region has the DNA TGTGCCAGCAGCCTACAAGGGGCCCAGGACACTGAAGCTTTCTTT. This encodes CASSLQGAQDTEAFF.

The chain is built from TRBV14 and TRBJ2-5, with 8 bases fitting TRBD1. The J call may be in error: the DNA end matches TRBJ2-1 better. Germline CDR1 SGHDN, CDR2 FVKESK. The CDR3 has 15 amino acids. CDR3 coding DNA: TGTGCCAGCAGCCAAACGACAGGGGTACAAGAGACCCAGTTCTTC. It specifies CASSQTTGVQETQFF.

In this sample, this clonotype turned up a few times. This may be a read error, as it is one base from a much larger clone. This chain links TRBV5-1 with TRBJ2-6; D possibly matches TRBD1 or TRBD2 (5 bases each). The germline V gene has CDR1 SGHRS and CDR2 YFSETQ. This CDR3 spans 13 amino acids. CDR3 sequence (DNA): TGCGCCAGTGACTACACCGGGGCCAACGTCCGGACTTTC. This gives the protein CASDYTGANVRTF.

This sequence joins TRBV9 and TRBJ2-5, with 10 bases matching TRBD2. J gave up 1 base and V 2 bases, and 2 bases lay outside the gene matches. The CDR3 extends over 15 amino acids. Germline V lookup: CDR1 SGDLS, CDR2 YYNGEE. The CDR3: CASSVERGGQETQYF. CDR3 nucleotides: TGTGCCAGCAGCGTCGAGCGGGGGGGCCAAGAGACCCAGTACTTC.

This chain uses TRBV14 with TRBJ2-7; TRBD1 or TRBD2 may be the D gene (5 bases each). The CDR3 totals 14 residues. The germline V gene has CDR1 SGHDN and CDR2 FVKESK. The V and J ends lost 0 bases and 3 bases respectively, with 9 bases between them. CDR3 sequence: CASSQDLGDYEQYF. CDR3 in DNA: TGTGCCAGCAGCCAAGATTTGGGGGACTACGAGCAGTACTTC.

V gene TRBV12-3 or TRBV12-4 combines with J gene TRBJ1-1; D is unclear. The CDR3 sequence is 13 residues long. V was cut by 6 bases and J by 1 base, with 9 bases left in between. CDR3 sequence reads: CASRAQQNTEAFF. The DNA for the CDR3 is TGTGCCAGCAGGGCGCAGCAGAACACTGAAGCTTTCTTT.

The rearrangement links TRBV4-1 to TRBJ2-1, with 7 bases lining up with TRBD1. The CDR3 consists of 14 residues. Germline lookup yields CDR1 MGHRA and CDR2 YSYEKL. The ends lost 0 bases at V and 10 bases at J; junction bases unmatched: 6. DNA for the CDR3: TGCGCCAGCAGCCAAGAAATAGGGGGCCTCGAGCAGTTCTTC. Its translation is CASSQEIGGLEQFF.

Details on this clonotype: The junction differs from germline at one of its ends, possibly a read error. The chain uses TRBV6-1 and TRBJ1-5; D might be TRBD1 (6 bases). The germline V gene encodes CDR1 MNHNS and CDR2 SASEGT. The length of the CDR3 is 15 residues. Here the CDR3 reads CASSTNRVRNQPQNF. In nucleotides, the CDR3 is TGTGCCAGCAGCACCAACAGGGTTCGGAATCAGCCCCAGAATTTT.

A word on this clonotype: A much bigger clone sits one base away, suggesting this may be a read error. The chain is built from TRBV29-1 and TRBJ1-2; TRBD1 matches at 7 bases. The CDR3 runs to 14 residues. The germline V gene has CDR1 SQVTM and CDR2 ANQGSEA. The CDR3: CCVEEGARGYGYTF. CDR3 in DNA: TGCTGCGTTGAGGAGGGGGCGCGGGGCTATGGCTACACCTTC.

This clonotype has ten or more counts. The V gene is TRBV4-1, the J gene TRBJ2-7, with 9 bases matching TRBD1. Germline CDR1 is MGHRA and CDR2 is YSYEKL. The length of the CDR3 is 15 residues. V dropped 2 bases and J dropped 4; count of bases not matched to a gene: 6. CDR3 in DNA: TGCGCCAGCAGCCAACGTACAGGGGGCGGTTACGAGCAGTACTTC. Its protein product is CASSQRTGGGYEQYF.

The chain uses TRBV27 and TRBJ1-1; 7 nucleotides match TRBD1. The length of the CDR3 is 15 residues. The germline V gene encodes CDR1 MNHEY and CDR2 SMNVEV (reference sequence). V shed 6 bases and J 1 base; nucleotides not matched to a gene: 8. The CDR3 loop reads CASRFAGGTNTEAFF. The CDR3 DNA is TGTGCCAGCAGATTCGCAGGGGGTACGAACACTGAAGCTTTCTTT.

Concerning this clonotype: The junction departs from the called germline gene at one end, perhaps through a read error. The chain joins TRBV20-1 to TRBJ2-7, with D maybe TRBD1 (5 bases). The CDR3 covers 14 residues. The germline CDR1 and CDR2 sequences are DFQATT and SNEGSKA (reference sequence). CDR3 in DNA: TGCAGTGCTAGGCGACCGGACAACTACTACGAGCAATACTTC. Amino acids: CSARRPDNYYEQYF.

The chain couples TRBV20-1 to TRBJ2-7; possibly TRBD1 for D (6 bases). Trimming cost V 4 bases and J 3 bases, with 13 bases left between them. CDR3 size: 13 residues. CDR1 and CDR2 from the germline V gene are DFQATT and SNEGSKA (reference sequence). The CDR3 loop reads CSATGSRGYEQYF. As DNA, the CDR3 is TGCAGTGCTACGGGCTCCAGGGGCTACGAGCAGTACTTC.

The chain is built from TRBV5-5 and TRBJ1-2, with a possible D match to TRBD1 (5 bases). Trimming shortened V by 1 base and J by 5 bases, and 18 bases separated the two germline ends. CDR1 is SGHKS and CDR2 is YYEKEE in the germline V gene (reference sequence). The length of the CDR3 is 16 residues. This CDR3 is CASSLIGAAGGYGYTF. The CDR3 nucleotides are TGTGCCAGCAGCTTGATTGGTGCGGCGGGGGGTTATGGCTACACCTTC.